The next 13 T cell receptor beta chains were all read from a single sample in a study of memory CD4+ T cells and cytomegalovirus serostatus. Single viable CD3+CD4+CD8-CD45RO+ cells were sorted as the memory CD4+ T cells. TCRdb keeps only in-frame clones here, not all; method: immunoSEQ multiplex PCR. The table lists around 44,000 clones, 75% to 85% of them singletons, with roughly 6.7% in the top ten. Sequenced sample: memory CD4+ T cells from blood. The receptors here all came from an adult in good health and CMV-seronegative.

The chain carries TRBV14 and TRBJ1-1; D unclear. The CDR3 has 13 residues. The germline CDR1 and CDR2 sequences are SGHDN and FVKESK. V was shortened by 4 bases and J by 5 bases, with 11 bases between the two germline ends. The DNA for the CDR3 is TGTGCCAGCAGCCCCACTTTCAGGACTGAAGCTTTCTTT. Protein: CASSPTFRTEAFF.

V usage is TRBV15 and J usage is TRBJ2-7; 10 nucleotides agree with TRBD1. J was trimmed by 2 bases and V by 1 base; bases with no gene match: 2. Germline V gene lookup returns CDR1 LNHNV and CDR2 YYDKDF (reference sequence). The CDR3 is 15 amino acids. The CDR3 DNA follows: TGTGCCACCAGCAGAGGTGGACAGGGGGCCTACGAGCAGTACTTC. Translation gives CATSRGGQGAYEQYF.

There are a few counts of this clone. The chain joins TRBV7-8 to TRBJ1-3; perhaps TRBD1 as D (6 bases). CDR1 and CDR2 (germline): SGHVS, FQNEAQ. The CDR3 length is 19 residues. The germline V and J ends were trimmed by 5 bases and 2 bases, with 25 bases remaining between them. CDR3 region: CASSPYRVLPKITGNTIYF. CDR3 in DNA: TGTGCCAGCAGCCCGTACAGGGTACTACCGAAAATTACTGGAAACACCATATATTTT. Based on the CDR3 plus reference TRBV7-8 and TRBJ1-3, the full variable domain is GAGVSQSPRYKVAKRGQDVALRCDPISGHVSLFWYQQALGQGPEFLTYFQNEAQLDKSGLPSDRFFAERPEGSVSTLKIQRTQQEDSAVYLCASSPYRVLPKITGNTIYFGEGSWLTVV.

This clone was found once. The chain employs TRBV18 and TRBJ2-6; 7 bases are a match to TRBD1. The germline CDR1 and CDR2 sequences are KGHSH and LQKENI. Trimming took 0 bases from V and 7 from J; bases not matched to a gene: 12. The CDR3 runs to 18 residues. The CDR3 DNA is TGTGCCAGCTCACCACCCCGGGACAGATTTTTTGGAGCCAACGTCCTGACTTTC. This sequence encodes CASSPPRDRFFGANVLTF. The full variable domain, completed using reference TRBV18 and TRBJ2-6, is NAGVMQNPRHLVRRRGQEARLRCSPMKGHSHVYWYRQLPEEGLKFMVYLQKENIIDESGMPKERFSAEFPKEGPSILRIQQVVRGDSAAYFCASSPPRDRFFGANVLTFGAGSRLTVL.

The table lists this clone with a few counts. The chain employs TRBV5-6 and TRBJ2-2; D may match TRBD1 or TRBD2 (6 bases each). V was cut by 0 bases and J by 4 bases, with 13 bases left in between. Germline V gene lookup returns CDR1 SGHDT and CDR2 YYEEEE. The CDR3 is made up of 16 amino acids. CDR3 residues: CASSLVGGAGTGELFF. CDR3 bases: TGTGCCAGCAGCTTGGTCGGGGGCGCTGGCACCGGGGAGCTGTTTTTT.

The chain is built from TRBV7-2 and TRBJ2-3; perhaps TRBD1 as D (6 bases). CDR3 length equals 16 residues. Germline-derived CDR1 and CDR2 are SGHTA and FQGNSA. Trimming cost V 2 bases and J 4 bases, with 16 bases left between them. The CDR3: CASSLITGQGADTQYF. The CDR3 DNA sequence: TGTGCCAGCAGCTTAATAACAGGGCAGGGCGCAGATACGCAGTATTTT.

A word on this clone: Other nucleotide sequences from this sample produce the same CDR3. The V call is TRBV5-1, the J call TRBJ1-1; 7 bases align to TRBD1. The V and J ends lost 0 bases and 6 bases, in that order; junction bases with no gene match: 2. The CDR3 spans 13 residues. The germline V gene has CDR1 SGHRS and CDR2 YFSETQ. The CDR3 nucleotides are TGCGCCAGCAGCTTGGGTCAGGGGGCTGAAGCTTTCTTT. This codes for CASSLGQGAEAFF.

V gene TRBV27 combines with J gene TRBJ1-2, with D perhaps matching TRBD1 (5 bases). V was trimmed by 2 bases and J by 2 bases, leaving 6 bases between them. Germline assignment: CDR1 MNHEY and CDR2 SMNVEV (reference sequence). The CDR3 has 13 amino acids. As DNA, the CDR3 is TGTGCCAGCAGTTTACAGGGCAACTATGGCTACACCTTC. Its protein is CASSLQGNYGYTF.

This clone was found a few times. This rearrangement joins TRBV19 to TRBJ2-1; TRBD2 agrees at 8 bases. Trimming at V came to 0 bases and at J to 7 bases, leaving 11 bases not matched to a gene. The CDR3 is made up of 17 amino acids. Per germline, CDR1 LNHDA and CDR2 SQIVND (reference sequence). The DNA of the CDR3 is TGTGCCAGTAGTATAGATGGGAGTAGCGGGAATCGTAATGAGCAGTTCTTC. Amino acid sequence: CASSIDGSSGNRNEQFF.

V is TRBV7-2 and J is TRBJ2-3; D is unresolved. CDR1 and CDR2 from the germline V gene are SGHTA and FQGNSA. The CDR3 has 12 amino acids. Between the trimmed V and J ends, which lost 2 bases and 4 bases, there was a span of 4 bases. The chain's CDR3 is CASSLSADTQYF. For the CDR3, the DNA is TGTGCCAGCAGCTTATCCGCAGATACGCAGTATTTT.

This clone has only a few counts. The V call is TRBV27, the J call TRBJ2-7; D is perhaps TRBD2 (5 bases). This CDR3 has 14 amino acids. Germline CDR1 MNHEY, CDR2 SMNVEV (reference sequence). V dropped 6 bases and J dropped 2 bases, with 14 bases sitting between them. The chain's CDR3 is CASRKGGKAYEQYF. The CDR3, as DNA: TGTGCCAGCAGAAAAGGAGGCAAAGCCTACGAGCAGTACTTC.

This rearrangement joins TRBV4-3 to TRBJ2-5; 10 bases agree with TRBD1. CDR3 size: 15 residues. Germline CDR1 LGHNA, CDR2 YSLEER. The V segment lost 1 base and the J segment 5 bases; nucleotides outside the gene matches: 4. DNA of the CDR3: TGCGCCAGCAGCCAAGGCGGGACAGGGGTTGAGACCCAGTACTTC. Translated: CASSQGGTGVETQYF.

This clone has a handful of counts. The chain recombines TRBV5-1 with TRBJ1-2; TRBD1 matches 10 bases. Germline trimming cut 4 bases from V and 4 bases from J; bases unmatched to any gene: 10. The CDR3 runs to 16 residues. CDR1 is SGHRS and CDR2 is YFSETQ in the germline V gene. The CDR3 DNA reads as TGCGCCAGCAGCGTCTCCGGGACAGGGGTTGGCTATGGCTACACCTTC. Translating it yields CASSVSGTGVGYGYTF. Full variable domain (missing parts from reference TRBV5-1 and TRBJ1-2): KAGVTQTPRYLIKTRGQQVTLSCSPISGHRSVSWYQQTPGQGLQFLFEYFSETQRNKGNFPGRFSGRQFSNSRSEMNVSTLELGDSALYLCASSVSGTGVGYGYTFGSGTRLTVV.